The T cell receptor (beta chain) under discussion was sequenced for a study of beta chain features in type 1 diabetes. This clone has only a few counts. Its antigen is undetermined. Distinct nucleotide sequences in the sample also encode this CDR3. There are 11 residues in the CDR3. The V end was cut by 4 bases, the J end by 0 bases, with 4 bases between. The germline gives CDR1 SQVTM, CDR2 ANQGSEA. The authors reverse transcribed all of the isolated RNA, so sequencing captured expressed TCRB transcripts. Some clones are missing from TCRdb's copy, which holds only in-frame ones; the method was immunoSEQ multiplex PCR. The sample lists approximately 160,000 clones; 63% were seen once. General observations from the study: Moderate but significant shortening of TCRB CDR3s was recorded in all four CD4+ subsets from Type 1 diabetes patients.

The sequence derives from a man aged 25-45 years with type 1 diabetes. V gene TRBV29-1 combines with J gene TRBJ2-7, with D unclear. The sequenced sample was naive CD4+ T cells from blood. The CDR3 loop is CSVGTSYEQYF. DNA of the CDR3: TGCAGCGTTGGCACCTCCTACGAGCAGTACTTC.